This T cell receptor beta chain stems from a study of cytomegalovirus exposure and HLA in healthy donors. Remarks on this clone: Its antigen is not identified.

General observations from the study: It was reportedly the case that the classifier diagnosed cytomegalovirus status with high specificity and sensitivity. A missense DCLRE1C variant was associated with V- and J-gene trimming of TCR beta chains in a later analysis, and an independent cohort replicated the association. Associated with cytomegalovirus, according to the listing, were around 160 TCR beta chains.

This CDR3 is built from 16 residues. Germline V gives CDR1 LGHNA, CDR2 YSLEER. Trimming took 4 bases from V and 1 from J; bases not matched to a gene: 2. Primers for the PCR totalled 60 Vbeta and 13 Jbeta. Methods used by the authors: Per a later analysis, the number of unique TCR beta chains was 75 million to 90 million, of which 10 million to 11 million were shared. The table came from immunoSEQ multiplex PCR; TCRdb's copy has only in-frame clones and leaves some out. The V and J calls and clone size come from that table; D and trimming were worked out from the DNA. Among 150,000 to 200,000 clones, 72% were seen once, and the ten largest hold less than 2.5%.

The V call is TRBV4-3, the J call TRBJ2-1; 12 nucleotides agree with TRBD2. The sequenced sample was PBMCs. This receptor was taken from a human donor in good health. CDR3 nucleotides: TGCGCCAGCAGCCCTAGCGGGGGGGCGTCCTACAATGAGCAGTTCTTC. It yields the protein CASSPSGGASYNEQFF.